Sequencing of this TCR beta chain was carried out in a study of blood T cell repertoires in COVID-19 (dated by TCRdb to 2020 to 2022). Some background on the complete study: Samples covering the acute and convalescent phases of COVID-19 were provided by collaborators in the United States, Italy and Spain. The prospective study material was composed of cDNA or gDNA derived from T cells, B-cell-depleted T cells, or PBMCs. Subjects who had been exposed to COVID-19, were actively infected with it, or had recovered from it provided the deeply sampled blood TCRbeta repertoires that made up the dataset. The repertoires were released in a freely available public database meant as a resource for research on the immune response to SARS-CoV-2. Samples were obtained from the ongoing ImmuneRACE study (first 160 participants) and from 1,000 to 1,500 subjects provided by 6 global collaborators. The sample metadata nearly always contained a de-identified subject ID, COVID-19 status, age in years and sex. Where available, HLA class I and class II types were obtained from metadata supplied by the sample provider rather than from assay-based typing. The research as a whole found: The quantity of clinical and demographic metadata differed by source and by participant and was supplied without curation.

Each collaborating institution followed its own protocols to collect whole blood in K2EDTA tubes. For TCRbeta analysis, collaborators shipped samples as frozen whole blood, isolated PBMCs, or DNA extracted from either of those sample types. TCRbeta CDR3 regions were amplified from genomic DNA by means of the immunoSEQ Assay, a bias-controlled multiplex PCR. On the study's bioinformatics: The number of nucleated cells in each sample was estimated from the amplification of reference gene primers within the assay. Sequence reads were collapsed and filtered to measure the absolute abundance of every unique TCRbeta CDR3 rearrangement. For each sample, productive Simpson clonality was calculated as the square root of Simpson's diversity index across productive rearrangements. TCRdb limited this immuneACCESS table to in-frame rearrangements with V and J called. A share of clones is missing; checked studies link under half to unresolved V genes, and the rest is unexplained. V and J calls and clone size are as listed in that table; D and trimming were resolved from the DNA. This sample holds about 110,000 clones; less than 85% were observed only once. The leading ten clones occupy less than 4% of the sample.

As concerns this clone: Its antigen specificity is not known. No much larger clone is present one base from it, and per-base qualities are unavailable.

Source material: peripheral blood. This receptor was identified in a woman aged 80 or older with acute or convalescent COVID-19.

CDR3 sequence: CASRQGRNQPQHF. The DNA is as follows: TGTGCCAGCCGACAGGGTCGCAATCAGCCCCAGCATTTT. This chain joins TRBV28 to TRBJ1-5; TRBD1 matches 7 bases in the middle. The CDR3 starts with the cysteine, ends with the phenylalanine, and has 13 residues. Only the CDR3 part of the read is kept: 39 bases, read in frame from the first base. Based on the germline V gene, the CDR1 and CDR2 sequences are MDHEN and SYDVKM. Compared with germline, V lacks 8 bases and J lacks 2 bases; bases without a gene match: 3.